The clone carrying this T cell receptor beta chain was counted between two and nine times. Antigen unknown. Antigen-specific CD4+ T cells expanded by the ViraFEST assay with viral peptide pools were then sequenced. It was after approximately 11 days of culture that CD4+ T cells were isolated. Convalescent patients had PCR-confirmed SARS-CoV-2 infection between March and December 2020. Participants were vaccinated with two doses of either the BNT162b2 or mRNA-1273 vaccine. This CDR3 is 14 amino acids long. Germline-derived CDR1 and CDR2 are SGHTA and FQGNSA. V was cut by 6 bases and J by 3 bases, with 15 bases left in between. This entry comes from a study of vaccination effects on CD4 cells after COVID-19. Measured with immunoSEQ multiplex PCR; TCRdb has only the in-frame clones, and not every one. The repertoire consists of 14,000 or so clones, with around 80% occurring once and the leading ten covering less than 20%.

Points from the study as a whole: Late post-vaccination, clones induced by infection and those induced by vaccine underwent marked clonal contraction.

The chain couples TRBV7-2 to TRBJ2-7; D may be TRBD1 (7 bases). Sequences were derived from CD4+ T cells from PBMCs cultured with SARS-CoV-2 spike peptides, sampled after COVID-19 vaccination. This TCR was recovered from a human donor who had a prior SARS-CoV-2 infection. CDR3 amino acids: CASRGGQSRYEQYF. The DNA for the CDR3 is TGTGCCAGCAGGGGGGGACAGTCCCGCTACGAGCAGTACTTC.